The 30 T cell receptor beta chains given below trace back to one sample, sequenced in a study of OX40 agonist ivuxolimab in advanced cancers. TCRdb's copy holds only in-frame clones and misses some; the assay was immunoSEQ multiplex PCR. The sample includes about 22,000 clones, 84% of them seen just once. This material consisted of CD4+ or CD8+ T cells sorted from blood, taken in a trial of the OX40 agonist ivuxolimab. The receptors here all came from an adult with an advanced solid tumor such as melanoma, head and neck, liver or kidney cancer.

This sequence joins TRBV30 and TRBJ2-2; D may correspond to TRBD1 or TRBD2 (5 bases each). V lost 3 bases to trimming and J lost 7 bases, with 18 bases between them. The germline CDR1 and CDR2 sequences are GTSNPN and SVGIG (reference sequence). This CDR3 comprises 15 residues. CDR3 nucleotide sequence: TGTGCCTGGAGGGAACCCGGGGCCTTGGGCGGGGAGCTGTTTTTT. As protein: CAWREPGALGGELFF.

The chain carries TRBV9 and TRBJ2-5; tentative D call: TRBD1 (6 bases). V dropped 0 bases and J dropped 0 bases, with 9 bases sitting between them. Looked up from germline, CDR1 is SGDLS and CDR2 is YYNGEE. The CDR3 spans 15 residues. The CDR3 DNA reads as TGTGCCAGCAGCGTAGGTCAGGGGTACCAAGAGACCCAGTACTTC. This encodes CASSVGQGYQETQYF.

The chain recombines TRBV7-2 with TRBJ1-6; 8 bases line up with TRBD1. CDR1 is SGHTA, CDR2 FQGNSA, per germline. The CDR3 sequence is 15 residues long. V dropped 5 bases and J dropped 9; count of bases not matched to a gene: 9. CDR3 protein: CASSLGQGTGSPLHF. CDR3 nucleotide sequence: TGTGCCAGCAGCCTCGGACAGGGAACGGGTTCACCCCTCCACTTT.

The sample holds one count of this clone. The chain combines TRBV5-1 with TRBJ2-7; D uncertain. The germline V gene encodes CDR1 SGHRS and CDR2 YFSETQ. Trimming pared 0 bases from V and 3 bases from J, leaving 4 bases between. The CDR3 is 12 residues long. CDR3 sequence (DNA): TGCGCCAGCAGCTTGGGGGGCTACGAGCAGTACTTC. Translating it yields CASSLGGYEQYF.

This clone was seen a handful of times. The gene calls are TRBV9 and TRBJ1-1; weak D call: TRBD1 (5 bases). The CDR3 sequence is 12 residues long. V shed 4 bases and J shed 8 bases, with 12 bases lying between them. The V gene's germline CDR1 is SGDLS and CDR2 YYNGEE. Here the CDR3 reads CASSSSNREAFF. CDR3 sequence (DNA): TGTGCCAGCAGCTCATCCAACAGGGAAGCTTTCTTT.

V gene TRBV27 combines with J gene TRBJ2-5; unclear D gene. Germline assignment: CDR1 MNHEY and CDR2 SMNVEV (reference sequence). V lost 6 bases, J lost 5 bases, and 13 bases lay in between. This CDR3 comprises 13 residues. The CDR3 region is CASRGSLGETQYF. The CDR3 DNA is TGTGCCAGCAGGGGTTCCCTGGGCGAGACCCAGTACTTC.

This chain connects TRBV4-1 to TRBJ2-7; D is perhaps TRBD1 (5 bases). With 4 bases removed from V and 3 bases from J, the gap between germline ends came to 16 bases. CDR3 length: 15 amino acids. CDR1 is MGHRA and CDR2 is YSYEKL in the germline V gene. The CDR3, as DNA: TGCGCCAGCAGCCCAAGCCCGATGGGGCTCTACGAGCAGTACTTC. It codes for CASSPSPMGLYEQYF.

This chain links TRBV19 with TRBJ1-5; tentatively, D is TRBD1 (5 bases). This CDR3 comprises 15 residues. The V gene lost 10 bases and the J gene lost 0 bases, with 16 bases spanning the gap. Germline CDR1 LNHDA, CDR2 SQIVND (reference sequence). The DNA for the CDR3 is TGTGCCACCTTAGACGCAGGGTATAGCAATCAGCCCCAGCATTTT. Translated: CATLDAGYSNQPQHF. Supplemented by reference TRBV19 and TRBJ1-5, the full variable domain reads DGGITQSPKYLFRKEGQNVTLSCEQNLNHDAMYWYRQDPGQGLRLIYYSQIVNDFQKGDIAEGYSVSREKKESFPLTVTSAQKNPTAFYLCATLDAGYSNQPQHFGDGTRLSIL.

The rearrangement joins TRBV4-1 to TRBJ1-5, with TRBD1 identical over 8 bases. The germline V gene has CDR1 MGHRA and CDR2 YSYEKL. The CDR3 contains 17 residues. V lost 0 bases to trimming and J lost 4 bases; unmatched junction nucleotides: 8. CDR3 coding DNA: TGCGCCAGCAGCCAAGAAACGCAGGGGGCCACTAATCAGCCCCAGCATTTT. Protein product: CASSQETQGATNQPQHF.

DNA for the CDR3: TGTGCCAGCAGCCCGCCGGGAGACAATGAGCAGTTCTTC. This gives the protein CASSPPGDNEQFF. This rearrangement joins TRBV5-4 to TRBJ2-1; a weak D match, TRBD2 (6 bases). Trimming removed 4 bases at V and 5 bases at J, with 10 bases between. The germline V gene encodes CDR1 SGHNT and CDR2 YYREEE (reference sequence). CDR3 length: 13 residues. The entire variable domain, with the rest obtained from reference TRBV5-4 and TRBJ2-1, is as follows: ETGVTQSPTHLIKTRGQQVTLRCSSQSGHNTVSWYQQALGQGPQFIFQYYREEENGRGNFPPRFSGLQFPNYSSELNVNALELDDSALYLCASSPPGDNEQFFGPGTRLTVL.

This CDR3 reads CASSFLGGNTEAFF. CDR3 DNA sequence: TGTGCCAGCAGCTTCCTTGGGGGGAACACTGAAGCTTTCTTT. This chain links TRBV13 with TRBJ1-1, with TRBD1 as a possible D gene (5 bases). Trimming left V 3 bases short and J 1 base short, with 9 bases between. Germline loops: CDR1 PRHDT, CDR2 FYEKMQ (reference sequence). The length of the CDR3 is 14 residues.

The chain has TRBV27 and TRBJ2-7, with D unclear. The V end lost 7 bases, the J end lost 6 bases, and 19 bases lay between the germline ends. In germline, CDR1 is MNHEY, CDR2 SMNVEV (reference sequence). The CDR3 has 14 residues. This CDR3 is CASIIRLGLGEQYF. The CDR3 DNA is TGTGCCAGCATAATTCGTTTGGGTTTGGGCGAGCAGTACTTC.

The chain uses TRBV14 and TRBJ2-1; TRBD1 agrees at 7 bases. J was trimmed by 7 bases and V by 3 bases; bases with no gene match: 12. This CDR3 region has 16 residues. Looked up from germline, CDR1 is SGHDN and CDR2 is FVKESK. The CDR3 coding sequence is TGTGCCAGCAGCCAGAGGGACAGCTCCCATCGGAATGAGCAGTTCTTC. Its protein product is CASSQRDSSHRNEQFF.

This clone was recorded once. The chain links TRBV5-1 to TRBJ1-1; no clear D. Trimming took off 0 bases at V and 4 bases at J, with 13 bases between the two ends. There are 15 residues in the CDR3. CDR1 is SGHRS, CDR2 YFSETQ, per germline. The CDR3: CASSLGAFVGTEAFF. CDR3 bases: TGCGCCAGCAGCTTGGGGGCCTTTGTCGGCACTGAAGCTTTCTTT. Together with reference TRBV5-1 and TRBJ1-1, the CDR3 gives the full variable domain: KAGVTQTPRYLIKTRGQQVTLSCSPISGHRSVSWYQQTPGQGLQFLFEYFSETQRNKGNFPGRFSGRQFSNSRSEMNVSTLELGDSALYLCASSLGAFVGTEAFFGQGTRLTVV.

The gene calls are TRBV5-8 and TRBJ1-5, with a possible D match to TRBD1 (5 bases). The CDR3 runs 15 residues. Trimming shortened V by 0 bases and J by 6 bases, and 13 bases separated the two germline ends. CDR1 is SGHTS, CDR2 YDEGEE, per germline. CDR3 protein: CASSLAGGIGQPQHF. The CDR3 coding sequence is TGTGCCAGCAGCTTGGCTGGGGGAATCGGTCAGCCCCAGCATTTT.

V and J are TRBV7-2 and TRBJ2-7, with unresolved D. The germline CDR1 and CDR2 sequences are SGHTA and FQGNSA. V was shortened by 1 base and J by 7 bases, with 8 bases between the two germline ends. The CDR3 is 12 residues long. The CDR3 reads CASSLVNDEQYF. CDR3 coding DNA: TGTGCCAGCAGCTTAGTTAACGATGAGCAGTACTTC.

This clone was recorded only once. J is TRBJ2-3 and V is TRBV4-1; no firm D call. The CDR3 loop spans 12 amino acids. V was cut by 6 bases and J by 2 bases, with 6 bases left in between. Germline V gives CDR1 MGHRA, CDR2 YSYEKL. The CDR3 DNA reads TGCGCCAGCAGTTCCGCCACAGATACGCAGTATTTT. Its protein is CASSSATDTQYF.

V and J are TRBV5-5 and TRBJ2-7; D is perhaps TRBD2 (6 bases). The CDR3 sequence is 14 residues long. Between the trimmed V and J ends, which lost 4 bases and 7 bases, there was a span of 18 bases. CDR1 SGHKS and CDR2 YYEKEE come from the germline V gene (reference sequence). The CDR3 here is CASSPSDWGREQYF. In DNA form, the CDR3 reads TGTGCCAGCAGCCCAAGCGATTGGGGGAGGGAGCAGTACTTC.

This clone was seen only once. The chain combines TRBV19 with TRBJ2-1; a weak D match, TRBD1 (6 bases). The V and J ends lost 1 base and 7 bases respectively, with 14 bases between them. Germline loops: CDR1 LNHDA, CDR2 SQIVND (reference sequence). The CDR3 loop spans 15 amino acids. The CDR3 DNA is TGTGCCAGTAGTATAGTAGGGGGACGTATGAATGAGCAGTTCTTC. Protein product: CASSIVGGRMNEQFF.

The rearrangement uses TRBV11-2 and TRBJ2-7; D remains ambiguous. The germline gives CDR1 SGHAT, CDR2 FQNNGV. The CDR3 is 15 amino acids. V lost 0 bases and J 6 bases, leaving 15 bases between the germline ends. CDR3 DNA: TGTGCCAGCAGCTTAGAGGGCAGTAATCGGGCCGAGCAGTACTTC. Its translation is CASSLEGSNRAEQYF. Full variable domain (remainder filled in from reference TRBV11-2 and TRBJ2-7): EAGVAQSPRYKIIEKRQSVAFWCNPISGHATLYWYQQILGQGPKLLIQFQNNGVVDDSQLPKDRFSAERLKGVDSTLKIQPAKLEDSAVYLCASSLEGSNRAEQYFGPGTRLTVT.

The gene calls are TRBV27 and TRBJ1-5; 12 bases agree with TRBD1. The germline V gene encodes CDR1 MNHEY and CDR2 SMNVEV (reference sequence). CDR3 length equals 15 residues. Trimming took 0 bases from V and 6 from J; bases not matched to a gene: 0. In nucleotides, the CDR3 is TGTGCCAGCAGTTTATCGGGACAGGGGGCTCAGCCCCAGCATTTT. This sequence encodes CASSLSGQGAQPQHF.

This rearrangement joins TRBV27 to TRBJ2-7; 12 positions match TRBD1. The CDR3 has 18 amino acids. Germline loops: CDR1 MNHEY, CDR2 SMNVEV (reference sequence). V gave up 5 bases and J gave up 3 bases; unmatched junction bases: 14. CDR3 sequence reads: CASSLWGQGAEKIYEQYF. CDR3 coding DNA: TGTGCCAGCAGTCTGTGGGGACAGGGGGCCGAAAAAATCTACGAGCAGTACTTC.

DNA of the CDR3: TGTGCCAGCGCGCGCCAAGGGTTAAGAAACACCATATATTTT. Amino acids: CASARQGLRNTIYF. The chain couples TRBV9 to TRBJ1-3, with D uncertain. This CDR3 spans 14 amino acids. Germline CDR1 is SGDLS and CDR2 is YYNGEE. V was cut by 7 bases and J by 5 bases, with 16 bases left in between.

This clone has just a few counts. The chain combines TRBV27 with TRBJ2-7; 7 bases align to TRBD1. The germline gives CDR1 MNHEY, CDR2 SMNVEV (reference sequence). The CDR3 totals 11 residues. Trimming at V came to 6 bases and at J to 12 bases, leaving 8 bases not matched to a gene. CDR3 loop: CASRTGTDWYF. CDR3 coding DNA: TGTGCCAGCAGGACCGGGACAGACTGGTACTTC.

The chain joins TRBV28 to TRBJ2-5; TRBD1 is a possible D gene (6 bases). Trimming stripped 4 bases from V and 4 bases from J, with 13 bases between. From germline, CDR1 is MDHEN and CDR2 SYDVKM. The CDR3 is 14 residues long. CDR3 nucleotide sequence: TGTGCCAGCAGTTCCGCAGGGGACGGAGAGACCCAGTACTTC. Translated: CASSSAGDGETQYF.

This rearrangement joins TRBV4-1 to TRBJ2-7, with a weak D call TRBD2 (7 bases). CDR1 and CDR2 from the germline V gene are MGHRA and YSYEKL. This CDR3 has 15 residues. The V end was cut by 0 bases, the J end by 5 bases, with 14 bases between. The CDR3 sequence is CASSQDNGGLNEQYF. CDR3 nucleotide sequence: TGCGCCAGCAGCCAAGATAACGGGGGGCTCAACGAGCAGTACTTC.

This clone was seen a handful of times. The gene calls are TRBV7-9 and TRBJ1-6; TRBD1 matches 7 bases. The J segment lost 8 bases and the V segment lost 8 bases, leaving 3 bases of the junction unmatched. The germline V gene has CDR1 SEHNR and CDR2 FQNEAQ (reference sequence). CDR3 length equals 12 residues. CDR3 amino acids: CASQTGDSPLHF. The CDR3, as DNA: TGTGCCAGCCAAACAGGGGATTCACCCCTCCACTTT.

CDR3 bases: TGTGCCAGCAGTGCCTTTGGACAGGGGGTTCTTTATGGCTACACCTTC. Its protein is CASSAFGQGVLYGYTF. V is TRBV6-1 and J is TRBJ1-2; 10 nucleotides agree with TRBD1. CDR3 size: 16 residues. With 4 bases clipped from V and 5 bases from J, the junction kept 10 bases outside the gene matches. Germline V lookup: CDR1 MNHNS, CDR2 SASEGT.

The chain combines TRBV13 with TRBJ2-3, with D possibly being TRBD2 (6 bases). The germline gives CDR1 PRHDT, CDR2 FYEKMQ (reference sequence). The length of the CDR3 is 14 residues. Trimming took 5 bases from V and 6 from J, leaving 15 bases between them. DNA of the CDR3: TGTGCCAGCAGCCAGGGAGGTCGGGCCGATACGCAGTATTTT. Translated, it gives CASSQGGRADTQYF.

V gene TRBV9 combines with J gene TRBJ2-3; D may be TRBD2 (5 bases). Per the germline V gene, CDR1 is SGDLS and CDR2 is YYNGEE. V dropped 3 bases and J dropped 5 bases, with 16 bases sitting between them. This CDR3 is 15 amino acids long. The CDR3 nucleotides read TGTGCCAGCAGCGCCGATGGGAGCCGGGTAGATACGCAGTATTTT. Residues: CASSADGSRVDTQYF.